This TCR beta chain was recovered during a study of blood T cell repertoires in COVID-19. Looking at the study overall: From the United States, Italy and Spain came samples of acute and convalescent COVID-19. T cells, B-cell-depleted T cells, or PBMCs supplied cDNA or gDNA.

Trimming took off 4 bases at V and 1 base at J, with 11 bases between the two ends. The germline CDR1 and CDR2 sequences are SGHRS and YFSETQ. This CDR3 contains 14 residues. Assay: immunoSEQ multiplex PCR; the TCRdb copy retains only in-frame clones and omits some. The sample holds roughly 86,000 clones, roughly four fifths seen once. The genes are TRBV5-1 and TRBJ2-5; D call uncertain. The source is a woman in her 70s with acute or convalescent COVID-19. Sequenced: peripheral blood. The CDR3 loop is CASSLRHSQETQYF. CDR3 coding DNA: TGCGCCAGCAGCCTTAGACACAGCCAAGAGACCCAGTACTTC.